Listed below are T cell receptor beta chains from one sample, sequenced in a study of blood T cell repertoires in COVID-19. Clones were sequenced by immunoSEQ multiplex PCR, and TCRdb holds only the in-frame ones, with some missing. Among some 48,000 clones listed, around 73% were seen once. The sample taken for sequencing was PBMCs or T cells enriched from blood (not recorded which). These receptors all come from a woman between 50 and 59 years old with acute COVID-19. Both conserved end residues are trimmed from each CDR3. A clone size is listed for some rows: how often the clone was seen (once, few, many), or a class if it is expanded.

>TRBJ2-2|13|NA|TRBV3-1/TRBV3-2
ASSQPGLVAGELF
>TRBJ1-2|12|NA|TRBV19
ASTTGGGIYGYT
>TRBJ1-2|11|NA|TRBV2
ASSEESAKGYT
>TRBJ1-2|11|NA|TRBV2
ASSGTANYGYT
>TRBJ2-2|15|NA|TRBV19
ASSIDEAGQHTGELF
>TRBJ1-1|11|NA|TRBV19
ATLGQLNTEAF
>TRBJ2-5|12|NA|TRBV28
ASESGGLEETQY
>TRBJ2-1|11|NA|TRBV7-3
ASSLKQGLEQF
>TRBJ1-6|13|medium-sized|TRBV6-5
ASSRTWEGNSPLH
>TRBJ1-2|16|NA|TRBV5-6
ASSPLGIGTGGFYGYT
>TRBJ1-5|11|NA|TRBV19
ASSITGNQPQH
>TRBJ2-3|14|NA|TRBV4-1
ASSQDGSGGADTQY
>TRBJ1-2|11|few|TRBV2
ASRAEQSSGYT
>TRBJ2-3|13|NA|TRBV5-1
ASSLGRGAMDTQY
>TRBJ1-2|12|NA|TRBV6-5
ASSWAAAGYGYT